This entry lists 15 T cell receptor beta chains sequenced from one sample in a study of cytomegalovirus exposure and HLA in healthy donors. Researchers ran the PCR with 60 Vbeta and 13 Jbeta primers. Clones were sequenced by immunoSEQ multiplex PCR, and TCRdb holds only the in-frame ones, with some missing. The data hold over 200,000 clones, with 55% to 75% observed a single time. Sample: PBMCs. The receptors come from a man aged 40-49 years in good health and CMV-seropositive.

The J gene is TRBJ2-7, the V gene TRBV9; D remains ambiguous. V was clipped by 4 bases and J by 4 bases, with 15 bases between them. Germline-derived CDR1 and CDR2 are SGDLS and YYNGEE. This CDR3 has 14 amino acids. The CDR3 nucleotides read TGTGCCAGCAGCAGCACCCCCCAGGTATACGAGCAGTACTTC. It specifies CASSSTPQVYEQYF.

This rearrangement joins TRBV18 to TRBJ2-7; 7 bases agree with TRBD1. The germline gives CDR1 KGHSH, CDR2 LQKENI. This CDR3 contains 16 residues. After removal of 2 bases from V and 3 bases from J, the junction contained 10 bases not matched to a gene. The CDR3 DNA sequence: TGTGCCAGCTCACCATCCCGGGACAGAGAAAACTACGAGCAGTACTTC. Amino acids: CASSPSRDRENYEQYF.

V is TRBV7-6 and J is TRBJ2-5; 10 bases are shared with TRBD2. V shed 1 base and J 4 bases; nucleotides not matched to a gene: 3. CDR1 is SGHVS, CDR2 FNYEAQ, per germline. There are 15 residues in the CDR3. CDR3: CASSLVLAGRETQYF. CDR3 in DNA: TGTGCCAGCAGCTTAGTACTAGCGGGGAGAGAGACCCAGTACTTC.

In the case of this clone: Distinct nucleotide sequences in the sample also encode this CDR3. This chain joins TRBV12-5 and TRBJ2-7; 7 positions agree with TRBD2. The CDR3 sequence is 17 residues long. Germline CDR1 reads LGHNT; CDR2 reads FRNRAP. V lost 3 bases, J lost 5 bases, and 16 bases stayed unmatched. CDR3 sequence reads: CASGFPSPGTGGNEQYF. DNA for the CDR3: TGTGCTAGTGGTTTCCCCTCGCCCGGGACGGGGGGTAACGAGCAGTACTTC.

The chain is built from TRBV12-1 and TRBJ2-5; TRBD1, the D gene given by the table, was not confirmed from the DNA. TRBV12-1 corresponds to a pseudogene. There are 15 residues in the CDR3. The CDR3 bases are TGTGCCAGCAGCTGCCCGAGGGGGCAGCGAGAGACCCAGTACTTC. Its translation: CASSCPRGQRETQYF.

This chain's CDR3 is CASSEDVTEHEFSGYTF. DNA of the CDR3: TGTGCCAGCAGTGAAGATGTGACAGAGCATGAATTTAGTGGCTACACCTTC. V gene TRBV2 combines with J gene TRBJ1-2; tentatively, D is TRBD1 (5 bases). This CDR3 has 17 amino acids. The V gene's germline CDR1 is SNHLY and CDR2 FYNNEI. Between the trimmed V and J ends, which lost 1 base and 7 bases, there was a span of 22 bases.

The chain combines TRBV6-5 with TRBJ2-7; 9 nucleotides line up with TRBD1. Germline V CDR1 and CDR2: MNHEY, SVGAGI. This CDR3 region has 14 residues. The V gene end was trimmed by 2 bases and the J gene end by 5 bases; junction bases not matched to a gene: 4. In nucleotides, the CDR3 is TGTGCCAGCAGTTACCTCCGGACAGGGGACGAGCAGTACTTC. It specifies CASSYLRTGDEQYF.

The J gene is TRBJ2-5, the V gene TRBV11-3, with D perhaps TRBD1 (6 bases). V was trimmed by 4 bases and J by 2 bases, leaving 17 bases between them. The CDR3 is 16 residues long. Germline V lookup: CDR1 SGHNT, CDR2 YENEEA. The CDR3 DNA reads TGTGCCAGCAGCTCGAATGAGGGACACCAGCAAGAGACCCAGTACTTC. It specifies CASSSNEGHQQETQYF.

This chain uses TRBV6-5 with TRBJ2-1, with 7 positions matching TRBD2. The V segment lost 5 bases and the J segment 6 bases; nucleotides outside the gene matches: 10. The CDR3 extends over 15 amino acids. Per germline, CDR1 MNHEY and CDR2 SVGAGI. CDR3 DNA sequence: TGTGCCAGCAGTCCCCCTAGAATAGCGGGCAATGAGCAGTTCTTC. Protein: CASSPPRIAGNEQFF.

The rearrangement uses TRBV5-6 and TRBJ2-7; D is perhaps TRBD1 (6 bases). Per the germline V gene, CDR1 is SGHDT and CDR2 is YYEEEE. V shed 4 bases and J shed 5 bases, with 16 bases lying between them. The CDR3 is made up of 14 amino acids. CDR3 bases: TGTGCCAGCAGCCTACAGGGAAGGGTCCACGAGCAGTACTTC. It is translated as CASSLQGRVHEQYF. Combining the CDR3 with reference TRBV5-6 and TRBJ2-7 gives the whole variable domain DAGVTQSPTHLIKTRGQQVTLRCSPKSGHDTVSWYQQALGQGPQFIFQYYEEEERQRGNFPDRFSGHQFPNYSSELNVNALLLGDSALYLCASSLQGRVHEQYFGPGTRLTVT.

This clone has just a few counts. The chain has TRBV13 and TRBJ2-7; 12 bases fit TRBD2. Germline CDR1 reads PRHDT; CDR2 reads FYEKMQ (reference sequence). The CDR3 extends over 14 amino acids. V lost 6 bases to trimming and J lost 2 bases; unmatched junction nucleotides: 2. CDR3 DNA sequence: TGTGCCAGCAGGACTAGCGGGAGACCCTACGAGCAGTACTTC. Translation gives CASRTSGRPYEQYF. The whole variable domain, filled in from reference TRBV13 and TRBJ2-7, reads AAGVIQSPRHLIKEKRETATLKCYPIPRHDTVYWYQQGPGQDPQFLISFYEKMQSDKGSIPDRFSAQQFSDYHSELNMSSLELGDSALYFCASRTSGRPYEQYFGPGTRLTVT.

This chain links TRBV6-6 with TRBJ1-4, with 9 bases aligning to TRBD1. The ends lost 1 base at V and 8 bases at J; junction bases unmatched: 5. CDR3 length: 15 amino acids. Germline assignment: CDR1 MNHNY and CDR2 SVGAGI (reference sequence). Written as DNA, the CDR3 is TGTGCCAGCAGTTACTATGGACAGGGGAAAGAAAAACTGTTTTTT. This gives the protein CASSYYGQGKEKLFF.

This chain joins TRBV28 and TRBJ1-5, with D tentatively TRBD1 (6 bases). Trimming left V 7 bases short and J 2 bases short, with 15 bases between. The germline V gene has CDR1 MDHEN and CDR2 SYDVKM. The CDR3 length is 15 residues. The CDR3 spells CASNRGNRGNQPQHF. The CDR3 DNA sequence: TGTGCCAGCAACCGCGGAAACAGGGGCAATCAGCCCCAGCATTTT.

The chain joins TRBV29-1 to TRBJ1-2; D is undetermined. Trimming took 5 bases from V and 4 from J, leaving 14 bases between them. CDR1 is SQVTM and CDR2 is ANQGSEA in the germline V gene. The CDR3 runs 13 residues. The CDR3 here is CSVSGVQIYGYTF. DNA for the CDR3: TGCAGCGTTTCGGGAGTGCAGATCTATGGCTACACCTTC.

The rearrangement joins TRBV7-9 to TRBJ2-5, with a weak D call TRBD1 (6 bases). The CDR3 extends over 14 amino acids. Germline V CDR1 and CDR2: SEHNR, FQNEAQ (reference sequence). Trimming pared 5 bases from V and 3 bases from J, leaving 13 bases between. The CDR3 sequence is CASSDRNTEETQYF. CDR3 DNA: TGTGCCAGCAGCGACAGGAATACTGAAGAGACCCAGTACTTC.